This T cell receptor (beta chain) was captured by sequencing in a study of type 1 regulatory T cells. Study context: T-allo10 is a Tr1-enriched, alloantigen-specific CD4 T cell product made in vitro. Study results and caveats: Compared with non-type 1 regulatory T cells, type 1 regulatory T cells showed a more restricted TCR repertoire.

This clonotype has more than one count but fewer than ten. The antigen remains unidentified. CDR3 size: 14 residues. V dropped 2 bases and J dropped 4; count of bases not matched to a gene: 4. Germline V gene lookup returns CDR1 MNHEY and CDR2 SMNVEV (reference sequence). Each CDR3 protein gets one entry after TCRdb re-called the reads with MiXCR. The sample carries 60,000 to 70,000 distinct CDR3 sequences, approximately 47% recorded once. This clonotype was obtained from a human donor in good health. Sequenced material: cultured non-Tr1 T cells, either the whole culture or a sorted T cell fraction (not recorded which). This sequence joins TRBV27 and TRBJ1-1, with 7 bases matching TRBD1. This CDR3 is CASSLGQAGTEAFF. The CDR3 bases are TGTGCCAGCAGTTTAGGACAGGCGGGCACTGAAGCTTTCTTT.